This T cell receptor beta chain was obtained from a study of T cell changes during pregnancy in multiple sclerosis (dated by TCRdb to the late 2010s). Describing the broader study: The study looked at changes in the T cell repertoire across pregnancy in women with multiple sclerosis.

The CDR3 runs 16 residues from the cysteine to the phenylalanine. Only the CDR3 DNA stays, 48 bases, in frame from base 1. As encoded in the germline V gene (reference sequence), CDR1 is MNHEY while CDR2 is SMNVEV. Trimming leaves V shorter by 1 base and J shorter by 4 bases, with the junction holding 9 bases beyond the gene matches. Library prep was done by the immunoSEQ multiplex PCR assay. As stored in TCRdb, this immuneACCESS dataset retains in-frame rearrangements with V and J assigned. A fraction of the clones does not appear; measured against another copy, unresolved V genes explain less than half of the discrepancy, and the remainder lacks a known reason. The sample table contains just under 65,000 clones; only one count was recorded for about 94% of them. 3.2% of the sample rests with the top ten. About this clone: The target of this receptor is not known. Per-nucleotide qualities are absent, and no much larger clonotype sits a single base away.

The sample was CD8+ T cells from peripheral blood mononuclear cells, taken in the second trimester of pregnancy. The receptor chain draws on TRBV27 and TRBJ2-7, with 8 bases in between that match TRBD2. The receptor was derived from a female donor with multiple sclerosis, enrolled in a pregnancy study. The CDR3 corresponds to CASSLWEGAGEYEQYF. The sequenced DNA is TGTGCCAGCAGTTTATGGGAGGGAGCGGGAGAATACGAGCAGTACTTC.